This entry is about one T cell receptor beta chain. What it recognizes is unknown. Measured with immunoSEQ multiplex PCR; TCRdb has only the in-frame clones, and not every one. This sample yields about 210,000 clones, of which about 95% are seen a single time; around 1.7% belongs to the top ten. Trimming removed 3 bases at V and 3 bases at J, with 15 bases between. The CDR3 is made up of 15 amino acids. Germline-derived CDR1 and CDR2 are SGHNT and YYREEE (reference sequence). The data stem from a study of T cell responses to AZD1222 COVID-19 vaccine. Study observations and caveats: Mostly white British, mostly female donors; authors suggested clonal diversity may be underestimated. Spike-wide vaccine-associated CD4 TCRs dominated at 160-218 and 743-854. Repertoires were obtained only post-peak T cell response.

This specimen was peripheral blood, taken 28 days after the second dose of the MenACWY control vaccine. The V call is TRBV5-4, the J call TRBJ1-2; the D is unclear. The source is an adult who received the MenACWY meningococcal vaccine as a control. CDR3 protein: CASSSARVVDYGYTF. CDR3 DNA sequence: TGTGCCAGCAGCTCGGCAAGGGTAGTGGACTATGGCTACACCTTC.